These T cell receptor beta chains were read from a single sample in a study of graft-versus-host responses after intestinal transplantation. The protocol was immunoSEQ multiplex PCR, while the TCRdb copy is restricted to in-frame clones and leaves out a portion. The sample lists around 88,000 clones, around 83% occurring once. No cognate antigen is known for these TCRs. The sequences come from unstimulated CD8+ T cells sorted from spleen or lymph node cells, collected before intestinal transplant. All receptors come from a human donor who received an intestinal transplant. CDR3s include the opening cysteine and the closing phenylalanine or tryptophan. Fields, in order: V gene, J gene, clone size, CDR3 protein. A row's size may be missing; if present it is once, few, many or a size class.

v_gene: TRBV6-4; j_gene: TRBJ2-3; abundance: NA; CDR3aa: CASSRTAVSTDTQYF
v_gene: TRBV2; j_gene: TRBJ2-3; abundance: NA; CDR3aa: CASIGLSDTQYF
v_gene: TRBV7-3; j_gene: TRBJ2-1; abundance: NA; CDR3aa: CASSFFGLESNEQFF
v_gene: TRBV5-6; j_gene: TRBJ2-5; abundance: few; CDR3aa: CASTRAASGGITETQYF
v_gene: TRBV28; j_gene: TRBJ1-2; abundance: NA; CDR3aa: CASRQVGYTF
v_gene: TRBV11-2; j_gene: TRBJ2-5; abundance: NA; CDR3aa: CASSERQGRGETQYF
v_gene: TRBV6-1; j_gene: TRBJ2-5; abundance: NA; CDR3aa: CASSEFGRAQETQYF
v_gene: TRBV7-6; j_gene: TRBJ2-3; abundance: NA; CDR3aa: CASSLSGSTDTQYF
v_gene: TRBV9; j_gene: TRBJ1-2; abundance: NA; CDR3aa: CASSAPGPWHYGYTF
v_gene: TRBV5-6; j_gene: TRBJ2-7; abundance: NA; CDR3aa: CASSLARGDEQYF
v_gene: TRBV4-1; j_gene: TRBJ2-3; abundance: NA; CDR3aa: CASSQEPRDREYF
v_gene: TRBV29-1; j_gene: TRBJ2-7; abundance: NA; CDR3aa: CSVEDRTVSYEQYF
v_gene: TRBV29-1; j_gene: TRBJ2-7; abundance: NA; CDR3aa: CSVEGPSGHYEQYF
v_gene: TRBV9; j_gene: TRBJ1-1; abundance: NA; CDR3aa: CASSVRDAPGSKAFF
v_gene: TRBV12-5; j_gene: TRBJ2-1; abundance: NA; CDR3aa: CASGSGYNEQFF
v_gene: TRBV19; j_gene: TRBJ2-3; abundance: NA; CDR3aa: CASSINRDSDFFTDTQYF
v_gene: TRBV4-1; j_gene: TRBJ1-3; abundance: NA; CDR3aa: CASTPLFPGASGNTIYF
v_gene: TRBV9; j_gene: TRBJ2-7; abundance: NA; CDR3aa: CASSVDGRPAYEQYF
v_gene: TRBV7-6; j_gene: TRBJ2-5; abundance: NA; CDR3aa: CASSLKVAGNKETQYF
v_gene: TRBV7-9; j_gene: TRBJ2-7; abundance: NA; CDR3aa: CASSLRACSYEQYF
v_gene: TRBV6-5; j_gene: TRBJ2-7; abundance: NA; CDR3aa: CASSPRKTGRYEQYF